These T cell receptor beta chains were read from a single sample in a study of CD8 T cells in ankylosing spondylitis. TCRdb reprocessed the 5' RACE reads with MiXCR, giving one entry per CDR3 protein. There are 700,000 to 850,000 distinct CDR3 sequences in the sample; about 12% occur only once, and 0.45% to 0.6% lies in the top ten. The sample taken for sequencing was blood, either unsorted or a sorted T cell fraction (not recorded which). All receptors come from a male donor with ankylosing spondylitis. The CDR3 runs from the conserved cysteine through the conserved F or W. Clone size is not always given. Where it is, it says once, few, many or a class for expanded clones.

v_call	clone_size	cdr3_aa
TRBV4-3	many	CASSQTYEDTQYF
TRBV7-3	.	CASSYVRRQYF
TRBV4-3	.	CASSQDVVRASGYTF
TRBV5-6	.	CASSWRPVSKETQYF
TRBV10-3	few	CAISESFLGEAFF
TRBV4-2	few	CASSPDPQGRQTQYF
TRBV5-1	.	CASSAARGGYEQYF
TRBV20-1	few	CSATAGALSTDTQYF
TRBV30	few	CAWSAPWGNEQFF
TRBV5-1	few	CASSLGWHPQTSQYF
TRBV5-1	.	CASSLGDFTGELFF
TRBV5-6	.	CASSLAPGRTSYGYTF
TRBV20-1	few	CSARAAIEGNTIYF
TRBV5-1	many	CASSLAQGQGYNEQFF
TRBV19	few	CASSHFGSEETQYF
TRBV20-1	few	CSASRGTLNTGELFF
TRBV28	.	CASSLPWAGNTIYF
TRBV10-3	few	CAISSGTGDQPQHF
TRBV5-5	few	CASSLLGDSRAGELFF
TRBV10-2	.	CASSEFGSATEAFF
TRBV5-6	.	CASSFLGTQYF
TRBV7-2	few	CASSGRWDRSTNEKLFF
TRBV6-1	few	CASRMTREIGELFF
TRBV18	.	CASSTTSVSTGELFF
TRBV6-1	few	CASSRRPEVRHEQYF
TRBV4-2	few	CASSQEKRLAQYF
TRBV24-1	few	CATSDPGDYQETQYF
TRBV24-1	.	CATSDWGEDTGELFF
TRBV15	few	CATSRDADTGPEAFF
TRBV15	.	CATSRSLAQGETQYF
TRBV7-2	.	CASSLAGGYEQFF
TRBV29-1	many	CSVEVGQGSYEQYF
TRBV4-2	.	CASSQGDRYYGYTF
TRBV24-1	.	CATALTGANVLTF
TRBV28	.	CASSPGGHLSYEQYF
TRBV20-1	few	CSARVVGSDTQYF
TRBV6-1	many	CASSEFSNQPQHF
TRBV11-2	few	CASSRLAGSLGDQYF
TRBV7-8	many	CASSVDSDSPLHF
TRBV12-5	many	CASGLVRGDFADTQYF
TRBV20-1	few	CSAFWTEMNTEAFF
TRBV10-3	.	CAISAGHQTGGYTF
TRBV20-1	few	CSASMDQLNTQYF
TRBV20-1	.	CSADRVNQPQHF